A selection of T cell receptor beta chains follows, all from one sample in a study of T-cell memory formation after mild COVID-19. TCRdb reprocessed the 5' RACE reads via MiXCR and lists one record per CDR3 protein. There are roughly 120,000 distinct CDR3 sequences in the sample; more than 15% occur only once, and about 15% lies in the top ten. The sample taken for sequencing was PBMCs or a T cell subset sorted from them (not recorded which). These receptors were obtained from an adult woman who had mild COVID-19 (a few samples of this study predate the infection). Cell type and time point are not known. The CDR3 runs from the conserved cysteine through the conserved F or W. Each record gives: clone size, J gene, V gene, D gene, CDR3 DNA, CDR3 protein. The D gene is left open where the match is weak. Size tells how often a clone was seen (once, few, many) or the class of an expanded clone, and some rows leave it out.

abundance: NA
j_gene: TRBJ2-2
v_gene: TRBV7-3
d_gene: NA
CDR3nt: TGTGCCAGCAGCCCAAAAAATGGGGGACCAGGTGACGGGGAGCTGTTTTTT
CDR3aa: CASSPKNGGPGDGELFF

abundance: once
j_gene: TRBJ2-1
v_gene: TRBV11-3
d_gene: NA
CDR3nt: TGTGCCAGCAGGAGTTACAATGAGCAGTTCTTC
CDR3aa: CASRSYNEQFF

abundance: few
j_gene: TRBJ2-1
v_gene: TRBV6-1
d_gene: NA
CDR3nt: TGTGCCAGCAGTGAAACACACCTCTCCTACAATGAGCAGTTCTTC
CDR3aa: CASSETHLSYNEQFF

abundance: few
j_gene: TRBJ1-1
v_gene: TRBV27
d_gene: NA
CDR3nt: TGTGCCAGCAGTTTTTATTTTCCCGGAGCCATGAACACTGAAGCTTTCTTT
CDR3aa: CASSFYFPGAMNTEAFF

abundance: few
j_gene: TRBJ2-7
v_gene: TRBV4-1
d_gene: NA
CDR3nt: TGCGCCAGCAGCCAAGCCTCACGAAGCCCCTACGAGCAGTACTTC
CDR3aa: CASSQASRSPYEQYF

abundance: few
j_gene: TRBJ2-7
v_gene: TRBV11-3
d_gene: NA
CDR3nt: TGTGCCAGCAGCTTAGATGGGCTAGCCGGCGGAGAGCAGTACTTC
CDR3aa: CASSLDGLAGGEQYF

abundance: few
j_gene: TRBJ2-3
v_gene: TRBV12-3/TRBV12-4
d_gene: TRBD2
CDR3nt: TGTGCCAGCAGCCGAACTAGCGGGGGGCTCCTTCCCGATACGCAGTATTTT
CDR3aa: CASSRTSGGLLPDTQYF

abundance: NA
j_gene: TRBJ2-2
v_gene: TRBV7-8
d_gene: TRBD1
CDR3nt: TGTGCCAGCAGGAAAGCCGGCGGGACAGGGGGCTTGGGGGAGCTGTTTTTT
CDR3aa: CASRKAGGTGGLGELFF

abundance: few
j_gene: TRBJ2-3
v_gene: TRBV7-6
d_gene: TRBD2
CDR3nt: TGTGCCAGCAGCTTATCTTCCCCCGGAACCGGGACTAGCGCAAGTTTT
CDR3aa: CASSLSSPGTGTSASF

abundance: NA
j_gene: TRBJ2-7
v_gene: TRBV4-1
d_gene: NA
CDR3nt: TGCGCCAGCAGCCATCCAACAGGGTTCGAGCAGTACTTC
CDR3aa: CASSHPTGFEQYF